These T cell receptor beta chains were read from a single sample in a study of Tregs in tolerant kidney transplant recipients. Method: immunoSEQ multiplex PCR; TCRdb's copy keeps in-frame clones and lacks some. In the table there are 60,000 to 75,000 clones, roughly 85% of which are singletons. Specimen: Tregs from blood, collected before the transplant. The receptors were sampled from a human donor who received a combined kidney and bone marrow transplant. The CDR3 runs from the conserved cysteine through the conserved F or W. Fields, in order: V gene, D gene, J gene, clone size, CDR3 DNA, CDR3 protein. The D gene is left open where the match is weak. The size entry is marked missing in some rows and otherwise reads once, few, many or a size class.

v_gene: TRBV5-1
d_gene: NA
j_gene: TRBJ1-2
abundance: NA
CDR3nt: TGCGCCAGCAGCTTGGGAGGGGCCCTCTATGGCTACACCTTC
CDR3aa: CASSLGGALYGYTF

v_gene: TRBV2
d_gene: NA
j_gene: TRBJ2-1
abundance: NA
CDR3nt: TGTGCCAACCCAGGGGACTCCTACAATGAGCAGTTCTTC
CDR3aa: CANPGDSYNEQFF

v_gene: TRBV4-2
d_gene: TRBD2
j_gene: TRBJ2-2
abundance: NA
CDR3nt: TGTGCCAGCAGCCGCCATACTAGCGGGGGCCCCACCGGGGAGCTGTTTTTT
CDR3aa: CASSRHTSGGPTGELFF

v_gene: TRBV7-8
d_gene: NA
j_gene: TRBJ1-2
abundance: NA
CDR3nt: TGTGCCAGCAGCTTAGTTGGGGGGCAAGGTGGCTACACCTTC
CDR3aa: CASSLVGGQGGYTF

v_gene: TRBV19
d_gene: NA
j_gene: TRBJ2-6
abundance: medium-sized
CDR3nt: TGTGCCAGTACCCACTTGGGGACTGGGGCCAACGTCCTGACTTTC
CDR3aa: CASTHLGTGANVLTF

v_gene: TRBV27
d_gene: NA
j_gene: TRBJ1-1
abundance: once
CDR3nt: TGTGCCAGCAGTTTATGGCCCCGAATGGGCGCTGAAGCTTTCTTT
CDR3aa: CASSLWPRMGAEAFF

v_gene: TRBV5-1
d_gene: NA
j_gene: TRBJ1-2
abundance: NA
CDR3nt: TGCGCCAGCAGCTCCGGACAGACGAGAGCTAACTATGGCTACACCTTC
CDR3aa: CASSSGQTRANYGYTF

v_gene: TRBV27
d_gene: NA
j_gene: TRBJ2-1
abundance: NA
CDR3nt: TGTGCCAGCAGTCCCCGACTCCTCTCCTACAATGAGCAGTTCTTC
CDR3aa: CASSPRLLSYNEQFF

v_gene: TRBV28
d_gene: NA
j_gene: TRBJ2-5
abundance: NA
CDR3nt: TGTGCCAGCAGCATCCACGAGGCCCAGTACTTC
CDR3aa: CASSIHEAQYF

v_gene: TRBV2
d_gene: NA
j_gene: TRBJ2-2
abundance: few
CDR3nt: TGTGCCAGCACCGTGGCCGGGGAGCTGTTTTTT
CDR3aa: CASTVAGELFF

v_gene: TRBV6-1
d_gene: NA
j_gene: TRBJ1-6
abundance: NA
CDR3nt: TGTGCCAGCAGTGTCCCGGTAAATTCACCCCTCCACTTT
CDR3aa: CASSVPVNSPLHF

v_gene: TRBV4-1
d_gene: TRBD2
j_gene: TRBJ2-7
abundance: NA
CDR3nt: TGCGCCAGCAGCCTCGTGGCTAGCGGGTTCTACGAGCAGTACTTC
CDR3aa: CASSLVASGFYEQYF

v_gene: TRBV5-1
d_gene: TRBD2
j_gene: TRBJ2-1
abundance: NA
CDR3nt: TGCGCCAGCAGCTCAGAACCCGGGAGGGGGAACAATGAGCAGTTCTTC
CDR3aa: CASSSEPGRGNNEQFF

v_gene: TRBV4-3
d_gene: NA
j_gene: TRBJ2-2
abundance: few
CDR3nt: TGCGCCAGCAGCCAGTTGAACACCGGGGAGCTGTTTTTT
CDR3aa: CASSQLNTGELFF

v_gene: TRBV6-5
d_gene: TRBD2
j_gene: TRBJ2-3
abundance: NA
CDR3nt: TGTGCCAGCAGTTCTTTCCGAGCGGGGGGCGGGGATACGCAGTATTTT
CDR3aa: CASSSFRAGGGDTQYF

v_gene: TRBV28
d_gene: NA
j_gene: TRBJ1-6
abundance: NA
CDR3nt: TGTGCCAGCAGTGCCAGTGGGGGATCCTATAATTCACCCCTCCACTTT
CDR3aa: CASSASGGSYNSPLHF

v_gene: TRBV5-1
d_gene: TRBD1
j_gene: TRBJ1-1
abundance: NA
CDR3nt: TGCGCCAGCAGCTCACCCTCCGGGACAGGGAACACTGAAGCTTTCTTT
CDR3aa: CASSSPSGTGNTEAFF

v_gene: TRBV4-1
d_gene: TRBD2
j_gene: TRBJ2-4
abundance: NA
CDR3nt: TGCGCCAGCAGCCAAGAAAGGGGCGGGGGCATTCAGTACTTC
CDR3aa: CASSQERGGGIQYF

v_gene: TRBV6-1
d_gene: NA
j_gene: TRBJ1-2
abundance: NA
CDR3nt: TGTGCCAGCAGTGGGAGACCGACGGGAGTCTATGGCTACACCTTC
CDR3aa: CASSGRPTGVYGYTF

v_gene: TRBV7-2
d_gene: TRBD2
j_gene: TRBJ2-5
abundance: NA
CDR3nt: TGTGCCAGCAGTTTCGACGGGGGAGGGTTGGGGACCCAGTACTTC
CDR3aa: CASSFDGGGLGTQYF